The TCR beta chain described here comes from a study of PD-1 blockade in classical Hodgkin lymphoma. Whole-study findings and limits: Reports described newly diagnosed patients as having lower baseline TCR diversity than healthy donors.

Sample time point: newly diagnosed, previously untreated cHL patient sample. Magnetic negative selection was used to purify CD4+ T cells from thawed PBMCs. From germline, CDR1 is SGHTA and CDR2 FQGNSA. Trimming cost V 1 base and J 5 bases, with 12 bases left between them. The CDR3 is 15 residues long. The table came from immunoSEQ multiplex PCR; TCRdb's copy has only in-frame clones and leaves some out. The sample lists roughly 30,000 clones; around 89% were seen once. With regard to this clone: What it binds is not known.

Sequenced sample: CD4+ T cells from blood. The chain combines TRBV7-2 with TRBJ1-5; D ambiguous. This receptor was identified in a human donor with classical Hodgkin lymphoma. The CDR3: CASSLVSGRDQPQHF. CDR3 sequence (DNA): TGTGCCAGCAGCTTAGTTAGCGGACGTGATCAGCCCCAGCATTTT.